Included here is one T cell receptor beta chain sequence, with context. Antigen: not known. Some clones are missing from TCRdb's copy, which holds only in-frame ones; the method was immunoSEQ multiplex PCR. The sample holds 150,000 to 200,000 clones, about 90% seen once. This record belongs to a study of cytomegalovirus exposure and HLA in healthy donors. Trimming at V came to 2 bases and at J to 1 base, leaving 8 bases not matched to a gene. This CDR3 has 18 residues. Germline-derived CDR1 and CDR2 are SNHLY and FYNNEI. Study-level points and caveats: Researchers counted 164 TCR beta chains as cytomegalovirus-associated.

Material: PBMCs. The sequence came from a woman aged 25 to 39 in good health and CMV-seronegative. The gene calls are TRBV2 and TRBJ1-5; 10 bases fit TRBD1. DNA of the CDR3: TGTGCCAGCAGTGAAAGCTTATGGGACAGGGGAAGCAATCAGCCCCAGCATTTT. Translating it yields CASSESLWDRGSNQPQHF.